A single TCR beta chain is shown here with its context. This CDR3 region has 15 residues. The germline V gene encodes CDR1 SGHRS and CDR2 YFSETQ. V lost 6 bases to trimming and J lost 3 bases, with 16 bases between them. Sequencing used immunoSEQ multiplex PCR; TCRdb keeps in-frame clones, though not all of them. The sample yields 96,000 or so clones, approximately 90% seen once. This entry comes from a study of blood T cell repertoires in COVID-19. Overall study: Sites in the United States, Italy and Spain provided acute and convalescent COVID-19 samples. T cells, B-cell-depleted T cells, or PBMCs provided the cDNA or gDNA that served as material.

The V gene is TRBV5-1, the J gene TRBJ2-1; the D gene is possibly TRBD2 (6 bases). This receptor was identified in a man aged 60 to 69 with acute or convalescent COVID-19. Sequencing used peripheral blood. The CDR3 coding sequence is TGCGCCAGCATGCGGGACTCAGGAAACTACAATGAGCAGTTCTTC. Its translation: CASMRDSGNYNEQFF.